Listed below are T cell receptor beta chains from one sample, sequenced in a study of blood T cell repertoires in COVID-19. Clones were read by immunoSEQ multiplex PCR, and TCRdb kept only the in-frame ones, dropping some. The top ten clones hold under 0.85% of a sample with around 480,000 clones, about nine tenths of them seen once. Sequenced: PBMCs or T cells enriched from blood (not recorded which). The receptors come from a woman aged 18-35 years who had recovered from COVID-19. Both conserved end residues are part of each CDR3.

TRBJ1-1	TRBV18	CASTDPPGTEAFF
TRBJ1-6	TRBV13	CASSLKRFSYNSPLHF
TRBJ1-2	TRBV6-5	CASSYSEGSYGYTF
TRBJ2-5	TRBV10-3	CASSGGTETQYF
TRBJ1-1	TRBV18	CASSPTGTGAAEAFF
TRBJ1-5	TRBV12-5	CASGLSDSGYSNQPQHF
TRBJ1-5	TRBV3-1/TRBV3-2	CASSQETTNQPQHF
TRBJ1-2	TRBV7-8	CASSSQTSRQGARGYTF
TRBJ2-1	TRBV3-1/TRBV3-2	CASSQGSMAHNEQFF
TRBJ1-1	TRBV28	CASDSNMNTEAFF
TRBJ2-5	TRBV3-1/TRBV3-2	CASSQAGQETQYF
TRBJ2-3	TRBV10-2	CASSSERGGPDTQYF
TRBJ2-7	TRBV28	CASSSRRAGGPGEQYF
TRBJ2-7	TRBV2	CASGLAGGYEQYF
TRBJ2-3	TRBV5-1	CASSPAFGDTQYF
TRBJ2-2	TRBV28	CALLKGDTGELFF
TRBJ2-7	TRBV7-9	CASSLYFNEQYF
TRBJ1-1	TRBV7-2	CASSLAWTGSEAFF
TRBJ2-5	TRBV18	CASSLSLGTGGETQYF
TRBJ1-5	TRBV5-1	CASSLNQGADQPQHF
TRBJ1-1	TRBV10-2	CASAAGRRAFF
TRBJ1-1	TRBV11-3	CASSPIRGQTMNTEAFF
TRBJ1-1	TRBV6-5	CASSPPDRGYTEAFF
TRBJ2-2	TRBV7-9	CASSLGDRGSNTGELFF
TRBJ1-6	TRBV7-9	CASTIDGGRSPLHF
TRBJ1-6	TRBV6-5	CASRTGNVGSPLHF
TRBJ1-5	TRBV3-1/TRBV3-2	CASSPTGFGGEPQHF
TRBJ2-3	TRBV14	CASSPGLARDTQYF
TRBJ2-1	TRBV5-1	CASSPLAVGYNEQFF
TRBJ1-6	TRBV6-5	CASSYRAGLAPLHF
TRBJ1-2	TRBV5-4	CASSLAGQGNYGYTF
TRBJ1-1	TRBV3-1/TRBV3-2	CASSQDMGQGSSFF
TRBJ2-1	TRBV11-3	CASSLEGSADGGAYNEQFF
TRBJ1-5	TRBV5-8	CASSLDRGYQPQHF
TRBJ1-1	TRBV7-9	CASSLEGQGAFF
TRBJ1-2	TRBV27	CASSSLWTGGGYTF
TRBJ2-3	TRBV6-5	CASRSGHLTDTQYF
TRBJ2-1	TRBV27	CASLPGLAGAGDEQFF
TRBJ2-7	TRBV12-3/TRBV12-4	CASSKGGGQYF
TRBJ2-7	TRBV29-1	CSASGGGLEQYF
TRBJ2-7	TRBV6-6	CASRTGEAYEQYF
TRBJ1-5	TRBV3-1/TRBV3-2	CASSQSTGGSFQPQHF
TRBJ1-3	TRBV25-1	CASSEFRGSGNTIYF
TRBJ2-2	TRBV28	CAGGGASNTGELFF
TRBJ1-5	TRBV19	CASSIGGGFSNQPQHF
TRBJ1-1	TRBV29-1	CSVDRGTEAFF
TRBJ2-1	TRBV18	CASSRADSSYNEQFF
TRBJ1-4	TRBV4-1	CASSHLVKNEKLFF
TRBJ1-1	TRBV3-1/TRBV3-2	CASSQDRAGGTEAFF
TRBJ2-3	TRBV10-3	CAITSRDRRTSGGARDTQYF
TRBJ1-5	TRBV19	CASSKGTGDPQPQHF
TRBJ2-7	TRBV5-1	CASSSAADREGDEQYF
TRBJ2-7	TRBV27	CASSAAQGPYEQYF
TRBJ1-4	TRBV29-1	CSVHQGEKLFF
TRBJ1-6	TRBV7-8	CASSWQGSDNSPLHF